The T cell receptor beta chain under discussion was sequenced for a study of control samples from healthy donors and cancer patients. CDR1 is DFQATT, CDR2 SNEGSKA, per germline (reference sequence). The CDR3 is 13 amino acids. V shed 3 bases and J shed 3 bases, with 11 bases lying between them. Repertoires were generated with immunoSEQ multiplex PCR, while TCRdb's copy carries only in-frame clones and drops some. The sample includes about 120,000 clones, around nine tenths of them seen just once. The sequenced sample consisted of blood. The chain links TRBV20-1 to TRBJ1-2; D perhaps matches TRBD1 (5 bases). This receptor was taken from a man under 40 in good health. DNA of the CDR3: TGCAGTGCTAGTGACCAGGGATACTATGGCTACACCTTC. Amino acid sequence: CSASDQGYYGYTF.